What follows are 30 T cell receptor beta chains derived from one specimen sequenced in a study of control samples from healthy donors and cancer patients. Measured with immunoSEQ multiplex PCR; TCRdb has only the in-frame clones, and not every one. The sample records around 150,000 clones, 85% to 90% being singletons. The sample taken for sequencing was blood. The receptors were gathered from a man younger than 35 in good health.

The chain carries TRBV7-8 and TRBJ1-2; D uncertain. Germline CDR1 reads SGHVS; CDR2 reads FQNEAQ. Trimming stripped 0 bases from V and 4 bases from J, with 12 bases between. CDR3 length: 15 residues. The CDR3 here is CASSLAGGTRYGYTF. CDR3 DNA sequence: TGTGCCAGCAGCTTAGCGGGAGGAACACGCTATGGCTACACCTTC.

The chain uses TRBV7-9 and TRBJ2-5; D possibly corresponds to TRBD2 (6 bases). V shed 2 bases and J shed 5 bases, with 15 bases lying between them. Germline V gene lookup returns CDR1 SEHNR and CDR2 FQNEAQ (reference sequence). This CDR3 has 15 amino acids. CDR3 in amino acids: CASSLLWGEWETQYF. CDR3 DNA: TGTGCCAGCAGCTTACTATGGGGGGAATGGGAGACCCAGTACTTC.

The chain is built from TRBV7-2 and TRBJ1-2; unclear D gene. The CDR3 is 17 amino acids. V was pared by 0 bases and J by 4 bases, with 18 bases between. Germline CDR1 SGHTA, CDR2 FQGNSA. In DNA, the CDR3 is TGTGCCAGCAGCTTAGCCCGCGATTGGCCGGGTCCCTATGGCTACACCTTC. It yields the protein CASSLARDWPGPYGYTF.

This clone was seen at least ten times. The rearrangement uses TRBV5-1 and TRBJ2-3, with D unresolved. This CDR3 is built from 13 residues. CDR1 is SGHRS, CDR2 YFSETQ, per germline. Trimming pared 7 bases from V and 4 bases from J, leaving 13 bases between. The chain's CDR3 is CASRDNPADTQYF. The DNA for the CDR3 is TGCGCCAGCCGAGACAACCCAGCAGATACGCAGTATTTT.

The chain links TRBV4-1 to TRBJ2-1, with D tentatively TRBD1 (5 bases). CDR1 is MGHRA, CDR2 YSYEKL, per germline. This CDR3 is built from 15 residues. V lost 1 base and J lost 2, with 9 bases in between. The CDR3 spells CASSQATATYNEQFF. The DNA for the CDR3 is TGCGCCAGCAGCCAAGCGACAGCGACCTACAATGAGCAGTTCTTC.

This chain joins TRBV10-3 and TRBJ1-6; a weak D match, TRBD1 (6 bases). Germline CDR1 reads ENHRY; CDR2 reads SYGVKD. Trimming stripped 4 bases from V and 8 bases from J, with 12 bases between. The CDR3 is 14 residues long. The chain's CDR3 is CAISVGQGYSPLHF. CDR3 bases: TGTGCCATCAGTGTGGGGCAGGGGTATTCACCCCTCCACTTT.

The rearrangement uses TRBV28 and TRBJ1-1; D is possibly TRBD1 (5 bases). CDR3 length: 14 amino acids. Trimming took off 4 bases at V and 4 bases at J, with 13 bases between the two ends. Per germline, CDR1 MDHEN and CDR2 SYDVKM. The CDR3 nucleotides are TGTGCCAGCAGTTCACTTGACAGCTCCACTGAAGCTTTCTTT. This gives the protein CASSSLDSSTEAFF.

Here the CDR3 reads CASSAYTEAFF. CDR3 nucleotides: TGTGCCAGCAGCGCCTACACTGAAGCTTTCTTT. V usage is TRBV12-3 or TRBV12-4 and J usage is TRBJ1-1, with D uncertain. V shed 6 bases and J shed 3 bases, with 5 bases lying between them. This CDR3 is built from 11 residues.

Only one count was recorded for this clone. V gene TRBV9 combines with J gene TRBJ2-3, with 10 bases identical to TRBD2. V trimming: 2 bases; J trimming: 3 bases; junction bases outside the gene matches: 3. The germline V gene encodes CDR1 SGDLS and CDR2 YYNGEE. The CDR3 runs 15 residues. This CDR3 reads CASSVSGGATDTQYF. In nucleotides, the CDR3 is TGTGCCAGCAGCGTCAGCGGGGGGGCGACAGATACGCAGTATTTT.

The chain joins TRBV5-8 to TRBJ2-7; D is undetermined. Germline lookup yields CDR1 SGHTS and CDR2 YDEGEE. CDR3 length: 13 amino acids. V was pared by 4 bases and J by 6 bases, with 14 bases between. The CDR3 DNA reads TGTGCCAGCAGCAAGGAGTCAGATCCCGAGCAGTACTTC. Protein product: CASSKESDPEQYF.

This clone was observed a single time. The chain carries TRBV7-8 and TRBJ1-5, with D unclear. In germline, CDR1 is SGHVS, CDR2 FQNEAQ. The CDR3 runs to 16 residues. The germline V and J ends were trimmed by 0 bases and 1 base, with 10 bases remaining between them. Here the CDR3 DNA reads TGTGCCAGCAGCTTAGCGGGTGCGCTCAGCAATCAGCCCCAGCATTTT. Protein: CASSLAGALSNQPQHF.

The chain is built from TRBV7-2 and TRBJ2-2; no reliable D call. Germline V CDR1 and CDR2: SGHTA, FQGNSA. The CDR3 spans 13 residues. V lost 2 bases, J lost 5 bases, and 6 bases lay in between. CDR3 coding DNA: TGTGCCAGCAGCTTAATGCCGACCGGGGAGCTGTTTTTT. Protein: CASSLMPTGELFF. The full variable domain, completed using reference TRBV7-2 and TRBJ2-2, is GAGVSQSPSNKVTEKGKDVELRCDPISGHTALYWYRQSLGQGLEFLIYFQGNSAPDKSGLPSDRFSAERTGGSVSTLTIQRTQQEDSAVYLCASSLMPTGELFFGEGSRLTVL.

This sequence joins TRBV19 and TRBJ1-5; D is possibly TRBD1 (5 bases). The germline CDR1 and CDR2 sequences are LNHDA and SQIVND (reference sequence). CDR3 length: 13 residues. The germline V and J ends were trimmed by 5 bases and 7 bases, with 12 bases remaining between them. The CDR3 DNA sequence: TGTGCCAGTAGTGTCCGGAGGGGACAGCCCCAGCATTTT. Encoded protein: CASSVRRGQPQHF. The full variable domain, in which reference TRBV19 and TRBJ1-5 provide the parts outside the CDR3, is DGGITQSPKYLFRKEGQNVTLSCEQNLNHDAMYWYRQDPGQGLRLIYYSQIVNDFQKGDIAEGYSVSREKKESFPLTVTSAQKNPTAFYLCASSVRRGQPQHFGDGTRLSIL.

The V gene is TRBV3-1 (or the pseudogene TRBV3-2), the J gene TRBJ2-1; D is unresolved. This CDR3 contains 12 residues. The V gene lost 0 bases and the J gene lost 15 bases, with 12 bases spanning the gap. Germline V gene data show CDR1 as LGHDT and CDR2 as YNNKEL (reference sequence). The CDR3, as DNA: TGTGCCAGCAGCCAAGAGGTCCCCTCTTTGTTCTTC. This encodes CASSQEVPSLFF.

The V call is TRBV27, the J call TRBJ1-4, with TRBD1 matching over 7 bases. The CDR3 covers 13 residues. CDR1 and CDR2 from the germline V gene are MNHEY and SMNVEV (reference sequence). The V gene end was trimmed by 7 bases and the J gene end by 7 bases; junction bases not matched to a gene: 6. The CDR3 here is CASKGQRFEKLFF. The CDR3 coding sequence is TGTGCCAGCAAGGGACAGAGATTTGAAAAACTGTTTTTT. The whole variable domain, filled in from reference TRBV27 and TRBJ1-4, reads EAQVTQNPRYLITVTGKKLTVTCSQNMNHEYMSWYRQDPGLGLRQIYYSMNVEVTDKGDVPEGYKVSRKEKRNFPLILESPSPNQTSLYFCASKGQRFEKLFFGSGTQLSVL.

The V and J genes are TRBV7-3 and TRBJ2-7, with 10 bases matching TRBD1. V was clipped by 4 bases and J by 5 bases; unmatched bases: 5. This CDR3 contains 14 residues. The V gene's germline CDR1 is SGHTA and CDR2 FQGTGA. In DNA, the CDR3 is TGTGCCAGCAGCTCATCCGGGACAGGGGACGAGCAGTACTTC. It codes for CASSSSGTGDEQYF.

The rearrangement joins TRBV2 to TRBJ2-1; D is unclear. CDR1 is SNHLY and CDR2 is FYNNEI in the germline V gene. The V end was cut by 5 bases, the J end by 0 bases, with 17 bases between. The CDR3 is made up of 17 amino acids. DNA of the CDR3: TGTGCCAGCAGTCGGAATTCATTAGCCAGCTCCTACAATGAGCAGTTCTTC. It yields the protein CASSRNSLASSYNEQFF.

The chain couples TRBV20-1 to TRBJ2-3; D gene unclear. Germline-derived CDR1 and CDR2 are DFQATT and SNEGSKA (reference sequence). V lost 4 bases and J lost 7, with 6 bases in between. There are 10 residues in the CDR3. The CDR3 bases are TGCAGTGCTATGGCCCATACGCAGTATTTT. This sequence encodes CSAMAHTQYF.

The chain combines TRBV28 with TRBJ1-6; D is undetermined. Per germline, CDR1 MDHEN and CDR2 SYDVKM. This CDR3 contains 16 residues. Trimming took 6 bases from V and 0 from J, leaving 12 bases between them. The CDR3 reads CASSLAMSSYNSPLHF. CDR3 nucleotides: TGTGCCAGCAGCCTCGCCATGAGCTCCTATAATTCACCCCTCCACTTT.

This clone was recorded once. The gene calls are TRBV11-2 and TRBJ2-3; 11 bases are a match to TRBD2. J gave up 0 bases and V 0 bases, and 8 bases lay outside the gene matches. This CDR3 contains 19 residues. Per germline, CDR1 SGHAT and CDR2 FQNNGV. The CDR3 DNA follows: TGTGCCAGCAGCTTAGATCCCACGGGACTAGCGGCTAGCACAGATACGCAGTATTTT. The encoded protein is CASSLDPTGLAASTDTQYF.

The V and J genes are TRBV2 and TRBJ1-4; D unclear. CDR1 and CDR2 (germline): SNHLY, FYNNEI. CDR3 length: 16 amino acids. Trimming removed 3 bases at V and 8 bases at J, with 19 bases between. The CDR3 region is CASSDPAAGLREKLFF. In nucleotides, the CDR3 is TGTGCCAGCAGTGATCCGGCGGCCGGCTTGAGGGAAAAACTGTTTTTT.

The gene calls are TRBV6-1 and TRBJ1-2, with D hard to call. The CDR3 is 18 amino acids. Between the trimmed V and J ends, which lost 2 bases and 2 bases, there was a span of 21 bases. CDR1 is MNHNS, CDR2 SASEGT, per germline. The DNA of the CDR3 is TGTGCCAGCAGTGAATTCGGCCGCTCTTTGAAATCGAACTATGGCTACACCTTC. It specifies CASSEFGRSLKSNYGYTF.

The chain couples TRBV11-2 to TRBJ1-1, with TRBD1 identical over 7 bases. The CDR3 is 14 amino acids. Germline values: CDR1 SGHAT, CDR2 FQNNGV. V shed 5 bases and J 0 bases; nucleotides not matched to a gene: 3. The CDR3 here is CASSPGTVNTEAFF. DNA for the CDR3: TGTGCCAGCAGCCCTGGGACAGTGAACACTGAAGCTTTCTTT. Full variable domain (missing parts from reference TRBV11-2 and TRBJ1-1): EAGVAQSPRYKIIEKRQSVAFWCNPISGHATLYWYQQILGQGPKLLIQFQNNGVVDDSQLPKDRFSAERLKGVDSTLKIQPAKLEDSAVYLCASSPGTVNTEAFFGQGTRLTVV.

This clone was counted once. V gene TRBV19 combines with J gene TRBJ1-4, with D hard to call. Between the trimmed V and J ends, which lost 3 bases and 12 bases, there was a span of 8 bases. CDR1 LNHDA and CDR2 SQIVND come from the germline V gene (reference sequence). The CDR3 is 11 amino acids. DNA of the CDR3: TGTGCCAGTAGTATGGGGAGGGAACTGTTTTTT. Protein product: CASSMGRELFF.

V usage is TRBV30 and J usage is TRBJ1-1, with a possible D match to TRBD1 (6 bases). This CDR3 is built from 12 residues. CDR1 is GTSNPN, CDR2 SVGIG, per germline (reference sequence). Trimming removed 1 base at V and 5 bases at J, with 8 bases between. The CDR3, as DNA: TGTGCCTGGAGTGATGGACAGACTGAAGCTTTCTTT. This sequence encodes CAWSDGQTEAFF.

This sequence joins TRBV24-1 and TRBJ1-2; 9 nucleotides match TRBD1. Unmatched junction bases numbered 7, after V lost 3 bases and J lost 6 bases. The CDR3 runs to 15 residues. Germline CDR1 reads KGHDR; CDR2 reads SFDVKD. CDR3 sequence: CATSDTTGGKDGYTF. The CDR3 nucleotides are TGTGCCACCAGTGATACGACAGGGGGAAAGGATGGCTACACCTTC.

The J gene is TRBJ1-2, the V gene TRBV6-5; D unclear. CDR1 is MNHEY, CDR2 SVGAGI, per germline. The V gene lost 4 bases and the J gene lost 2 bases, with 11 bases spanning the gap. The CDR3 has 14 amino acids. The DNA for the CDR3 is TGTGCCAGCAGTTCCGGAACACCGAACTATGGCTACACCTTC. Encoded protein: CASSSGTPNYGYTF.

The gene calls are TRBV7-2 and TRBJ1-6; TRBD1 matches 7 bases. Unmatched junction bases numbered 5, after V lost 5 bases and J lost 7 bases. The CDR3 runs to 14 residues. Germline V gene data show CDR1 as SGHTA and CDR2 as FQGNSA. CDR3 DNA sequence: TGTGCCAGCAGCCTAGACAGGGTAAATTCACCCCTCCACTTT. Amino acid sequence: CASSLDRVNSPLHF.

The gene calls are TRBV5-1 and TRBJ2-5; D uncertain. The CDR3 sequence is 13 residues long. Per germline, CDR1 SGHRS and CDR2 YFSETQ. Deletions cut 7 bases from V and 2 bases from J, with 12 bases between. In DNA form, the CDR3 reads TGCGCCAGCCGTCTGACTCTTCAAGAGACCCAGTACTTC. Translation gives CASRLTLQETQYF.

This clone has a handful of counts. The chain carries TRBV19 and TRBJ1-2; TRBD1 aligns across 9 bases. The junction had 4 bases not matched to a gene; V was cut back by 3 bases and J by 5 bases. In germline, CDR1 is LNHDA, CDR2 SQIVND (reference sequence). The CDR3 consists of 14 residues. DNA for the CDR3: TGTGCCAGTAGTATTGACAGGGGGAAGTATGGCTACACCTTC. Its protein product is CASSIDRGKYGYTF. The variable domain in full, with the rest retrieved from reference TRBV19 and TRBJ1-2, is DGGITQSPKYLFRKEGQNVTLSCEQNLNHDAMYWYRQDPGQGLRLIYYSQIVNDFQKGDIAEGYSVSREKKESFPLTVTSAQKNPTAFYLCASSIDRGKYGYTFGSGTRLTVV.